Only a few counts were recorded for the clone carrying this T cell receptor (beta chain). Its antigen is not identified. This entry belongs to a study of T-cell reconstitution after alpha-beta-depleted transplantation in children. Deletions cut 0 bases from V and 5 bases from J, with 19 bases between. Germline CDR1 reads ENHRY; CDR2 reads SYGVKD. The CDR3 contains 17 residues. Study-level results: Diversity and T-cell counts at one year after transplant derived mostly from new T cells.

The library targeted TCRbeta and was prepared with unique molecular identifiers. TCRdb re-called the PCR reads with MiXCR, one entry per CDR3 protein. The data hold 550,000 to 800,000 distinct CDR3 sequences, with approximately 14% observed a single time. This clonotype was obtained from a girl aged 2 to 10 with congenital amegakaryocytic thrombocytopenia, due to receive a stem cell transplant. The chain combines TRBV10-3 with TRBJ2-5; D uncertain. The material was PBMCs, obtained before TCRalphabeta/CD19-depleted stem cell transplant. CDR3 DNA sequence: TGTGCCATCAGTGAGTCGGAACTACCGCTCCAAGGGGAGACCCAGTACTTC. Translated, it gives CAISESELPLQGETQYF.